Listed below are T cell receptor beta chains from one sample, sequenced in a study of T cell changes during pregnancy in multiple sclerosis. Clones were sequenced by immunoSEQ multiplex PCR, and TCRdb holds only the in-frame ones, with some missing. This table holds tens of thousands of clones, around nine tenths found once. The source was peripheral blood, collected in the second trimester of pregnancy. Source of these receptors: a female donor with multiple sclerosis, enrolled in a pregnancy study. Each CDR3 is given with its conserved first and last residue. The D gene is left open where the match is weak. Clone size is given for some rows only: seen once, a few or many times, or a class if the clone is expanded.

abundance	v_gene	j_gene	d_gene	CDR3aa	CDR3nt
-	TRBV18	TRBJ2-7	-	CASSPQQYEQYF	TGTGCCAGCTCACCACAACAGTACGAGCAGTACTTC
-	TRBV6-5	TRBJ2-3	-	CASSYNGRGPQATQYF	TGTGCCAGCAGTTACAACGGAAGGGGTCCACAAGCTACGCAGTATTTT
-	TRBV10-3	TRBJ1-1	TRBD1	CAISAQGVNTEAFF	TGTGCCATCAGTGCACAGGGGGTGAACACTGAAGCTTTCTTT
-	TRBV5-1	TRBJ1-2	-	CASSFGQGYGYTF	TGCGCCAGCAGCTTCGGTCAGGGCTATGGCTACACCTTC
-	TRBV7-3	TRBJ1-1	-	CASSYDRNTEAFF	TGTGCCAGCAGCTACGACAGAAACACTGAAGCTTTCTTT
-	TRBV28	TRBJ2-1	-	CASRADRSSYNEQFF	TGTGCCAGCAGGGCCGACAGAAGCTCCTACAATGAGCAGTTCTTC
-	TRBV5-1	TRBJ1-1	-	CASNRDWDTEAFF	TGCGCCAGCAATAGAGACTGGGACACTGAAGCTTTCTTT
-	TRBV11-3	TRBJ2-1	TRBD2	CASSFLAGGYNEQFF	TGTGCCAGCAGCTTTCTAGCGGGGGGGTACAATGAGCAGTTCTTC
few	TRBV10-2	TRBJ1-2	-	CASTLSTATNYGYTF	TGCGCCAGCACTCTGTCGACAGCTACTAACTATGGCTACACCTTC
-	TRBV21-1	TRBJ2-7	-	CPCCDYRDNSYEQYF	TGTCCCTGCTGCGACTACCGGGACAATTCCTACGAGCAGTACTTC
-	TRBV11-3	TRBJ2-3	-	CASSYGPGGGTDTQYF	TGTGCCAGCAGTTATGGACCCGGGGGAGGCACAGATACGCAGTATTTT
once	TRBV30	TRBJ2-1	TRBD2	CAWSPLGRAVYNEQFF	TGTGCCTGGAGCCCTCTCGGGAGGGCCGTCTACAATGAGCAGTTCTTC
-	TRBV29-1	TRBJ1-1	-	CSLRGPGNTEAFF	TGCAGCCTTCGGGGTCCGGGGAACACTGAAGCTTTCTTT
-	TRBV7-6	TRBJ2-1	-	CASSSRVADEQFF	TGTGCCAGCAGCTCCCGCGTCGCCGATGAGCAGTTCTTC
-	TRBV11-2	TRBJ2-1	TRBD2	CASSLESLAGPTFVQFF	TGTGCCAGCAGCTTAGAATCACTAGCGGGACCCACTTTTGTGCAGTTCTTC
-	TRBV27	TRBJ1-2	-	CASRSEQGLNYGYTF	TGTGCCAGCAGGTCCGAGCAGGGCCTGAACTATGGCTACACCTTC
-	TRBV6-1	TRBJ1-2	-	CATVGGTLFNYGYTF	TGTGCCACCGTGGGGGGAACCCTCTTTAACTATGGCTACACCTTC
-	TRBV18	TRBJ2-2	-	CASSPQQGTGELFF	TGTGCCAGCTCACCACAACAGGGCACCGGGGAGCTGTTTTTT
-	TRBV27	TRBJ2-2	-	CASSFSGGSTGELFF	TGTGCCAGCAGTTTCTCGGGGGGCAGCACCGGGGAGCTGTTTTTT
-	TRBV19	TRBJ1-1	TRBD1	CASSISKGQTEAFF	TGTGCCAGTAGTATATCGAAGGGACAGACTGAAGCTTTCTTT
-	TRBV5-6	TRBJ1-4	-	CASSWEGSELFF	TGTGCCAGCAGCTGGGAGGGATCGGAACTGTTTTTT
few	TRBV2	TRBJ2-7	TRBD2	CASRVTSGRLYF	TGTGCCAGCAGAGTAACTAGCGGAAGACTGTACTTC
-	TRBV19	TRBJ2-1	TRBD2	CASSIAALAAYNEQFF	TGTGCCAGTAGTATAGCAGCACTAGCGGCCTACAATGAGCAGTTCTTC
-	TRBV2	TRBJ1-5	-	CARNTGPDQPQHF	TGTGCCAGAAATACAGGGCCTGATCAGCCCCAGCATTTT
-	TRBV27	TRBJ1-6	-	CASSLDPVPNSPLHF	TGTGCCAGCAGTTTAGATCCGGTCCCTAATTCACCCCTCCACTTT
once	TRBV6-1	TRBJ1-1	-	CATDRNLNTEAFF	TGTGCCACGGACAGAAATTTGAACACTGAAGCTTTCTTT
-	TRBV11-2	TRBJ2-7	TRBD2	CASSLASGRSYEQYF	TGTGCCAGCAGCTTAGCTAGCGGGAGGTCCTACGAGCAGTACTTC
-	TRBV9	TRBJ2-5	-	CASSVGAYQETQYF	TGTGCCAGCAGCGTAGGGGCGTACCAAGAGACCCAGTACTTC
-	TRBV28	TRBJ2-1	TRBD2	CASRLAGVYNEQFF	TGTGCCAGCAGGTTAGCGGGAGTCTACAATGAGCAGTTCTTC
-	TRBV2	TRBJ1-4	TRBD1	CASSRRTGYEKLFF	TGTGCCAGCAGTAGGCGGACAGGGTATGAAAAACTGTTTTTT
-	TRBV4-2	TRBJ2-1	TRBD2	CASSQPGGAASYNEQFF	TGTGCCAGCAGCCAGCCGGGGGGGGCGGCCTCCTACAATGAGCAGTTCTTC
-	TRBV5-5	TRBJ1-1	-	CASSGSPGALRAFF	TGTGCCAGCAGCGGGAGCCCAGGGGCCCTTCGTGCTTTCTTT
-	TRBV7-9	TRBJ1-1	-	CASSQLGGEDTEAFF	TGTGCCAGCAGCCAACTGGGGGGGGAGGACACTGAAGCTTTCTTT
once	TRBV11-3	TRBJ2-1	TRBD2	CASSLGLSGRADEQFF	TGTGCCAGTAGCTTAGGTCTTAGCGGGAGAGCAGATGAGCAGTTCTTC
once	TRBV27	TRBJ1-1	TRBD1	CASRIRAGTGYMNTEAFF	TGTGCCAGCAGGATACGAGCCGGGACAGGGTACATGAACACTGAAGCTTTCTTT
-	TRBV28	TRBJ2-1	-	CARPGADPYNEQFF	TGTGCCAGACCGGGAGCTGATCCCTACAATGAGCAGTTCTTC
-	TRBV28	TRBJ2-3	-	CASSLLAPDTQYF	TGTGCCAGCAGTTTATTGGCACCAGATACGCAGTATTTT
-	TRBV7-6	TRBJ2-7	TRBD2	CASSFREGVLNEQYF	TGTGCCAGCAGCTTCCGGGAGGGGGTCTTGAACGAGCAGTACTTC
-	TRBV6-1	TRBJ1-5	-	CASSDGNRSNQPQHF	TGTGCCAGCAGCGACGGGAACCGTAGCAATCAGCCCCAGCATTTT
-	TRBV6-4	TRBJ2-1	TRBD1	CASSGGQGPYNEQFF	TGTGCCAGCAGTGGGGGACAGGGCCCCTACAATGAGCAGTTCTTC
-	TRBV5-4	TRBJ1-3	-	CASSQEGGGGGNTIYF	TGTGCCAGCAGCCAAGAAGGTGGGGGCGGTGGAAACACCATATATTTT
-	TRBV7-3	TRBJ2-1	TRBD2	CASSLIAGGGNEQFF	TGTGCCAGCAGCTTAATAGCGGGAGGTGGCAATGAGCAGTTCTTC
-	TRBV7-9	TRBJ2-1	-	CASSLAWTAYNEQFF	TGTGCCAGCAGCTTAGCGTGGACAGCCTACAATGAGCAGTTCTTC
-	TRBV5-1	TRBJ1-1	-	CASSPLIGQPEAFF	TGCGCCAGCAGCCCCCTCATTGGACAGCCTGAAGCTTTCTTT
-	TRBV9	TRBJ2-5	TRBD1	CASSVAYGRGRFGETQYF	TGTGCCAGCAGCGTAGCTTACGGCAGGGGGCGTTTCGGGGAGACCCAGTACTTC
once	TRBV10-3	TRBJ2-1	TRBD1	CAISLYQGQGSYNEQFF	TGTGCCATCAGTCTATACCAGGGACAGGGCTCCTACAATGAGCAGTTCTTC
-	TRBV5-6	TRBJ2-3	-	CASISWSLTDTQYF	TGTGCCAGCATAAGCTGGTCCCTCACAGATACGCAGTATTTT
-	TRBV9	TRBJ1-6	-	CASSVGPTGTYNSPLHF	TGTGCCAGCAGCGTTGGACCAACAGGCACCTATAATTCACCCCTCCACTTT
-	TRBV11-2	TRBJ1-1	-	CASSLDPRAHGTEAFF	TGTGCCAGCAGCTTAGATCCCAGGGCGCACGGCACTGAAGCTTTCTTT
-	TRBV19	TRBJ2-4	-	CASSTDSSGNIQYF	TGTGCCAGTAGTACAGACTCCTCCGGTAACATTCAGTACTTC
-	TRBV15	TRBJ2-3	-	CATSRGGRGPADTQYF	TGTGCCACCAGCAGAGGCGGCAGGGGACCGGCAGATACGCAGTATTTT
once	TRBV6-5	TRBJ1-1	TRBD1	CASSYSVRTGAEAFF	TGTGCCAGCAGTTACTCAGTCCGGACAGGGGCTGAAGCTTTCTTT
-	TRBV9	TRBJ1-3	-	CASSVVGSGNTIYF	TGTGCCAGCAGCGTGGTCGGGTCTGGAAACACCATATATTTT
-	TRBV28	TRBJ2-1	TRBD2	CASSLPERRESEQFF	TGTGCCAGCAGTCTCCCTGAAAGGCGGGAGAGCGAGCAGTTCTTC
-	TRBV27	TRBJ2-2	-	CASSLSYGELFF	TGTGCCAGCAGTTTATCATACGGGGAGCTGTTTTTT
-	TRBV27	TRBJ1-3	-	CASSFWSHSGASGNTIYF	TGTGCCAGCAGTTTTTGGTCCCATAGCGGGGCCTCTGGAAACACCATATATTTT